The next 12 T cell receptor beta chains were all read from a single sample in a study of blood T cell repertoires in COVID-19. This table comes from immunoSEQ multiplex PCR, and its TCRdb copy is limited to in-frame clones, with some not included. Of over 110,000 clones listed, about nine tenths are singletons. The sample was peripheral blood. Source of these receptors: a human donor in a cohort sampled during active COVID-19.

The chain carries TRBV3-1 (or the pseudogene TRBV3-2) and TRBJ1-1; TRBD1 is a possible D gene (6 bases). CDR3 length: 12 residues. The germline V gene encodes CDR1 LGHDT and CDR2 YNNKEL (reference sequence). V was pared by 1 base and J by 8 bases, with 8 bases between. CDR3 amino acids: CASSQVQGEAFF. CDR3 bases: TGTGCCAGCAGCCAAGTACAGGGCGAAGCTTTCTTT.

This chain connects TRBV5-1 to TRBJ2-5; the D is unclear. The CDR3 spans 14 residues. Germline V gene data show CDR1 as SGHRS and CDR2 as YFSETQ. Trimming removed 4 bases at V and 5 bases at J, with 15 bases between. Here the CDR3 DNA reads TGCGCCAGCAGCCCCACGAGCCCCAGGGAGACCCAGTACTTC. Protein product: CASSPTSPRETQYF.

The V call is TRBV9, the J call TRBJ1-2; the D gene is possibly TRBD1 (5 bases). CDR3 length: 14 residues. V gave up 2 bases and J gave up 4 bases, with 12 bases separating them. Per germline, CDR1 SGDLS and CDR2 YYNGEE. CDR3 in amino acids: CASSVSGNSYGYTF. CDR3 bases: TGTGCCAGCAGCGTTTCAGGGAATTCCTATGGCTACACCTTC. Based on the CDR3 plus reference TRBV9 and TRBJ1-2, the full variable domain is DSGVTQTPKHLITATGQRVTLRCSPRSGDLSVYWYQQSLDQGLQFLIQYYNGEERAKGNILERFSAQQFPDLHSELNLSSLELGDSALYFCASSVSGNSYGYTFGSGTRLTVV.

This chain uses TRBV9 with TRBJ1-4; 8 bases fit TRBD1. J was trimmed by 6 bases and V by 4 bases; bases with no gene match: 11. This CDR3 is 16 amino acids long. The germline V gene encodes CDR1 SGDLS and CDR2 YYNGEE. DNA for the CDR3: TGTGCCAGCAGCCCCCTGGACAGGGTCCGAGATGAAAAACTGTTTTTT. Amino acid sequence: CASSPLDRVRDEKLFF.

The chain employs TRBV5-8 and TRBJ1-1; D gene unclear. This CDR3 has 12 amino acids. Germline CDR1 reads SGHTS; CDR2 reads YDEGEE. V lost 0 bases and J lost 8, with 8 bases in between. The CDR3 loop reads CASSLASGEAFF. The CDR3 DNA reads as TGTGCCAGCAGCTTGGCCTCAGGCGAAGCTTTCTTT.

The chain's CDR3 is CSASLVNTEAFF. CDR3 DNA: TGCAGTGCTAGTCTCGTGAACACTGAAGCTTTCTTT. The V gene is TRBV20-1, the J gene TRBJ1-1; unclear D gene. Germline V CDR1 and CDR2: DFQATT, SNEGSKA (reference sequence). Trimming removed 3 bases from V and 0 bases from J, with 5 bases in between. This CDR3 contains 12 residues.

This sequence joins TRBV14 and TRBJ2-5, with 8 nucleotides matching TRBD2. Germline V gene lookup returns CDR1 SGHDN and CDR2 FVKESK. After removal of 3 bases from V and 2 bases from J, the junction contained 8 bases not matched to a gene. CDR3 length: 16 residues. DNA for the CDR3: TGTGCCAGCAGCCAGAGAGCGGGGGTTTTTCAAGAGACCCAGTACTTC. It specifies CASSQRAGVFQETQYF.

Here the CDR3 reads CASSLGDIYSNQPQHF. For the CDR3, the DNA is TGTGCCAGCAGCTTAGGGGACATCTATAGCAATCAGCCCCAGCATTTT. The gene calls are TRBV7-2 and TRBJ1-5; a possible D gene is TRBD1 (6 bases). Trimming stripped 1 base from V and 0 bases from J, with 10 bases between. The CDR3 extends over 16 amino acids. Per the germline V gene, CDR1 is SGHTA and CDR2 is FQGNSA.

The chain uses TRBV11-2 and TRBJ1-2, with no clear D. Germline values: CDR1 SGHAT, CDR2 FQNNGV. Trimming pared 5 bases from V and 3 bases from J, leaving 13 bases between. This CDR3 has 14 amino acids. The CDR3 DNA reads as TGTGCCAGCAGCCAGCCCGCGGCTGACTATGGCTACACCTTC. Residues: CASSQPAADYGYTF.

This chain joins TRBV28 and TRBJ2-1, with 9 positions matching TRBD1. V lost 5 bases to trimming and J lost 2 bases; unmatched junction nucleotides: 1. The germline CDR1 and CDR2 sequences are MDHEN and SYDVKM. This CDR3 spans 14 amino acids. The CDR3 loop reads CASSRQGAYNEQFF. CDR3 sequence (DNA): TGTGCCAGCAGTCGACAGGGGGCCTACAATGAGCAGTTCTTC.

The J gene is TRBJ1-1, the V gene TRBV5-1, with unresolved D. Germline V gene lookup returns CDR1 SGHRS and CDR2 YFSETQ. Trimming stripped 4 bases from V and 3 bases from J, with 13 bases between. The CDR3 contains 14 residues. As DNA, the CDR3 is TGCGCCAGCAGCCCCCGGTTAGTAGACACTGAAGCTTTCTTT. This sequence encodes CASSPRLVDTEAFF.

The rearrangement links TRBV6-4 to TRBJ1-1, with 8 bases identical to TRBD1. The junction had 3 bases not matched to a gene; V was cut back by 6 bases and J by 0 bases. The germline V gene has CDR1 MRHNA and CDR2 SNTAGT. The CDR3 covers 14 residues. CDR3: CASRYRGMNTEAFF. The CDR3 DNA sequence: TGTGCCAGCAGGTACAGGGGGATGAACACTGAAGCTTTCTTT.